The source of this T cell receptor beta chain is a study of blood T cells in healthy people across ages. General study findings and limits: Among T cells, TCR beta diversity per million cells dropped roughly linearly as age rose.

Concerning this clonotype: Its specificity is not known.

Primed by a sample-barcoded 5' primer and a J-beta primer mix, a second PCR proceeded for about 6 to 11 cycles. Each sample yielded at least 3 million CDR3-containing paired-end reads. TCRdb re-derived calls from the 5' RACE reads in MiXCR, one entry per CDR3 protein. This table holds 710,000 or so distinct CDR3 sequences, approximately 30% found once. Per germline, CDR1 SGHKS and CDR2 YYEKEE (reference sequence). This CDR3 has 14 amino acids. V was pared by 2 bases and J by 11 bases, with 19 bases between. The authors drew around 9.3 milliliters of peripheral blood from each donor. What was sequenced was blood. This sequence was found in an elderly woman in good health. The chain has TRBV5-5 and TRBJ1-1; D perhaps matches TRBD1 (5 bases). Written as DNA, the CDR3 is TGTGCCAGCAGCTTAGAGACAGCCGCGTCAGGGGCTTTCTTT. Protein sequence: CASSLETAASGAFF.